This is a list of T cell receptor beta chains from one sample in a study of T-cell reconstitution after alpha-beta-depleted transplantation in children. Using its own MiXCR run on the PCR reads, TCRdb lists one record per CDR3 protein. Here the sample spans around 90,000 distinct CDR3 sequences, about 14% being singletons. The sample here was PBMCs, mostly from graft donor cells, taken 180 days after TCRalphabeta/CD19-depleted stem cell transplant. These receptor sequences come from a male patient between 2 and 15 years old who had a stem cell transplant for acute lymphoblastic leukemia, so the T cells may come from the graft donor. CDR3s include the opening cysteine and the closing phenylalanine or tryptophan. Each record gives: D gene, J gene, V gene, clone size, CDR3 DNA, CDR3 protein. The D gene is left open where the match is weak. Expanded clones get a size class; other rows say once, few or many, or leave the size out.

d_gene: -; j_gene: TRBJ2-1; v_gene: TRBV9; abundance: -; CDR3nt: TGTGCCAGCAGCGTAGCGGATGAGCAGTTCTTC; CDR3aa: CASSVADEQFF
d_gene: -; j_gene: TRBJ1-1; v_gene: TRBV7-2; abundance: few; CDR3nt: TGTGCCAGCAGCGAACTCGGGGGTAACACTGAAGCTTTCTTT; CDR3aa: CASSELGGNTEAFF
d_gene: TRBD1; j_gene: TRBJ2-7; v_gene: TRBV11-2; abundance: few; CDR3nt: TGTGCCAGCAGCTTAGCGAGGACAGGGGCCTACGAGCAGTACTTC; CDR3aa: CASSLARTGAYEQYF
d_gene: -; j_gene: TRBJ2-7; v_gene: TRBV29-1; abundance: -; CDR3nt: TGCAGCGTTGATGGGTGGGCAGGGTGGGAGCAGTACTTC; CDR3aa: CSVDGWAGWEQYF
d_gene: TRBD1; j_gene: TRBJ2-1; v_gene: TRBV18; abundance: few; CDR3nt: TGTGCCAGCTCAAGGGGGCCCTCCTACAATGAGCAGTTCTTC; CDR3aa: CASSRGPSYNEQFF
d_gene: -; j_gene: TRBJ1-3; v_gene: TRBV11-3; abundance: few; CDR3nt: TGTGCCAGCAGCTTACGGGCAGGGGCTGGAAACACCATATATTTT; CDR3aa: CASSLRAGAGNTIYF
d_gene: -; j_gene: TRBJ1-1; v_gene: TRBV6-1; abundance: -; CDR3nt: TGTGCCAGCACCTTACAAGAACGTAGCACTGAAGCTTTCTTT; CDR3aa: CASTLQERSTEAFF
d_gene: -; j_gene: TRBJ2-1; v_gene: TRBV7-2; abundance: many; CDR3nt: TGTGCCAGCAGCTTATCAGGGGCGAGGAATGAGCAGTTCTTC; CDR3aa: CASSLSGARNEQFF
d_gene: -; j_gene: TRBJ2-3; v_gene: TRBV5-1; abundance: many; CDR3nt: TGCGCCAGCACAGGGGCCGGCACAGATACGCAGTATTTT; CDR3aa: CASTGAGTDTQYF
d_gene: -; j_gene: TRBJ1-1; v_gene: TRBV30; abundance: few; CDR3nt: TGTGCCTGGAGTGGCGGATCGAACACTGAAGCTTTCTTT; CDR3aa: CAWSGGSNTEAFF
d_gene: -; j_gene: TRBJ1-2; v_gene: TRBV5-1; abundance: few; CDR3nt: TGCGCCAGCAGCATAGACAGAGATTATGGCTACACCTTC; CDR3aa: CASSIDRDYGYTF
d_gene: TRBD2; j_gene: TRBJ2-3; v_gene: TRBV20-1; abundance: -; CDR3nt: TGCAGTGCTAGATCCGGGACTAGCCTTTCCACAGATACGCAGTATTTT; CDR3aa: CSARSGTSLSTDTQYF
d_gene: TRBD2; j_gene: TRBJ2-7; v_gene: TRBV5-1; abundance: -; CDR3nt: TGCGCCAGCTCAGCTTCTAGCGGAGCCTACGAGCAGTACTTC; CDR3aa: CASSASSGAYEQYF
d_gene: -; j_gene: TRBJ2-3; v_gene: TRBV12-3/TRBV12-4; abundance: -; CDR3nt: TGTGCCAGCAGTTTACCCGGAGGGGCCCCTATCACAGATACGCAGTATTTT; CDR3aa: CASSLPGGAPITDTQYF
d_gene: -; j_gene: TRBJ2-1; v_gene: TRBV5-5; abundance: -; CDR3nt: TGTGCCAGCAGCTTGGGCCCCCAGCAGTTCTTC; CDR3aa: CASSLGPQQFF
d_gene: -; j_gene: TRBJ2-2; v_gene: TRBV10-3; abundance: few; CDR3nt: TGTGCCATCAGGGAGAAGAACACCGGGGAGCTGTTTTTT; CDR3aa: CAIREKNTGELFF
d_gene: TRBD1; j_gene: TRBJ1-5; v_gene: TRBV6-6; abundance: many; CDR3nt: TGTGCCAGCAGCCTTCGACAGGGGACGTCGCCCCAGCATTTT; CDR3aa: CASSLRQGTSPQHF
d_gene: -; j_gene: TRBJ2-3; v_gene: TRBV10-3; abundance: -; CDR3nt: TGTGCCATCAGTGAGACAGGAGATACGCAGTATTTT; CDR3aa: CAISETGDTQYF
d_gene: TRBD1; j_gene: TRBJ1-2; v_gene: TRBV5-1; abundance: -; CDR3nt: TGCGCCAGCAGCTTGGTCTGGGGACAGGGCATAGGCTATGGCTACACCTTC; CDR3aa: CASSLVWGQGIGYGYTF
d_gene: -; j_gene: TRBJ2-1; v_gene: TRBV20-1; abundance: -; CDR3nt: TGCAGTGAGACGGGGGGCGAACTCTACAATGAGCAGTTCTTC; CDR3aa: CSETGGELYNEQFF
d_gene: -; j_gene: TRBJ2-5; v_gene: TRBV20-1; abundance: -; CDR3nt: TGCAGTGCTAGAGATGGCCGCAGGGGTGGGGAGACCCAGTACTTC; CDR3aa: CSARDGRRGGETQYF
d_gene: -; j_gene: TRBJ2-2; v_gene: TRBV2; abundance: -; CDR3nt: TGTGCCAGCAGGACAAGCCCCGGGGAGCTGTTTTTT; CDR3aa: CASRTSPGELFF
d_gene: -; j_gene: TRBJ1-4; v_gene: TRBV7-9; abundance: -; CDR3nt: TGTGCCAGCGGCTTAGAGGGCGGGACAACCAATGAAAAACTGTTTTTT; CDR3aa: CASGLEGGTTNEKLFF
d_gene: TRBD1; j_gene: TRBJ2-3; v_gene: TRBV7-9; abundance: -; CDR3nt: TGTGCCAGCAGCAGTAGGGACAGAAGCACAGATACGCAGTATTTT; CDR3aa: CASSSRDRSTDTQYF
d_gene: -; j_gene: TRBJ2-5; v_gene: TRBV29-1; abundance: few; CDR3nt: TGCAGCGTTCCAGACTACCAAGAGACCCAGTACTTC; CDR3aa: CSVPDYQETQYF
d_gene: -; j_gene: TRBJ2-2; v_gene: TRBV3-1; abundance: few; CDR3nt: TGTGCCAGCAGCCAAGACTGGCGTCCTGGGGAGCTGTTTTTT; CDR3aa: CASSQDWRPGELFF
d_gene: -; j_gene: TRBJ2-3; v_gene: TRBV20-1; abundance: -; CDR3nt: TGCAGTGCTAGAAGGGACTCTCGCTCAGATACGCAGTATTTT; CDR3aa: CSARRDSRSDTQYF
d_gene: TRBD1; j_gene: TRBJ1-5; v_gene: TRBV7-2; abundance: -; CDR3nt: TGTGCCAGCAGCTTAAGGGGGACAGATACGCAGCATTTT; CDR3aa: CASSLRGTDTQHF
d_gene: -; j_gene: TRBJ1-5; v_gene: TRBV20-1; abundance: -; CDR3nt: TGCAGTGCTCGGACAGTAAATAGCAATCAGCCCCAGCATTTT; CDR3aa: CSARTVNSNQPQHF
d_gene: TRBD2; j_gene: TRBJ2-1; v_gene: TRBV12-3/TRBV12-4; abundance: -; CDR3nt: TGTGCCAGCAACCCGACTAGCGGGGGCGCTTTGAACCCCTACAATGAGCAGTTCTTC; CDR3aa: CASNPTSGGALNPYNEQFF
d_gene: -; j_gene: TRBJ2-7; v_gene: TRBV12-3/TRBV12-4; abundance: -; CDR3nt: TGTGCCAGCAGTCCCCCCTGGGGGCCTCAATGGGAGCAGTACTTC; CDR3aa: CASSPPWGPQWEQYF
d_gene: -; j_gene: TRBJ1-4; v_gene: TRBV7-9; abundance: few; CDR3nt: TGTGCCAGCAGCCCCAGGGGTCCTAATGAAAAACTGTTTTTT; CDR3aa: CASSPRGPNEKLFF
d_gene: TRBD2; j_gene: TRBJ2-5; v_gene: TRBV20-1; abundance: few; CDR3nt: TGCAGTGCTAGAGACGGGGGGGCGGCGGTCGGGGCCCAGTACTTC; CDR3aa: CSARDGGAAVGAQYF
d_gene: TRBD1; j_gene: TRBJ2-7; v_gene: TRBV7-2; abundance: few; CDR3nt: TGTGCCAGCAGGGGACAGGGGTGGAACTACGAGCAGTACTTC; CDR3aa: CASRGQGWNYEQYF
d_gene: -; j_gene: TRBJ2-7; v_gene: TRBV14; abundance: -; CDR3nt: TGTGCCAGCAGCCCAGTAATCTCCCAGGGGATAGGGTACGAGCAGTACTTC; CDR3aa: CASSPVISQGIGYEQYF
d_gene: -; j_gene: TRBJ2-2; v_gene: TRBV6-4; abundance: -; CDR3nt: TGTGCCAGCGCCGGGGGGCACACCGGGGAGCTGTTTTTT; CDR3aa: CASAGGHTGELFF
d_gene: TRBD1; j_gene: TRBJ2-7; v_gene: TRBV19; abundance: -; CDR3nt: TGTGCCAGTAGCTTCACGGGACAGGGCTACGAGCAGTACTTC; CDR3aa: CASSFTGQGYEQYF
d_gene: -; j_gene: TRBJ2-1; v_gene: TRBV2; abundance: few; CDR3nt: TGTGCCAGCAGAGGGAACACGGAGTTCTTC; CDR3aa: CASRGNTEFF
d_gene: TRBD2; j_gene: TRBJ2-7; v_gene: TRBV18; abundance: -; CDR3nt: TGTGCCAGCTCAACCCTTAGCGGGCCCCCCTACGAGCAGTACTTC; CDR3aa: CASSTLSGPPYEQYF
d_gene: -; j_gene: TRBJ1-5; v_gene: TRBV5-1; abundance: few; CDR3nt: TGCGCCAGCAGCGAACTGAGCAATCAGCCCCAGCATTTT; CDR3aa: CASSELSNQPQHF
d_gene: -; j_gene: TRBJ2-1; v_gene: TRBV20-1; abundance: few; CDR3nt: TGCAGTCCCCAGGGGAGCTCCTACAATGAGCAGTTCTTC; CDR3aa: CSPQGSSYNEQFF
d_gene: -; j_gene: TRBJ1-1; v_gene: TRBV12-3/TRBV12-4; abundance: few; CDR3nt: TGTGCCAGCACCCCGGAAAGGGACACTGAAGCTTTCTTT; CDR3aa: CASTPERDTEAFF
d_gene: -; j_gene: TRBJ2-1; v_gene: TRBV7-9; abundance: many; CDR3nt: TGTGCCAGCCTAGGAGGGGGCGTTAGCTACAATGAGCAGTTCTTC; CDR3aa: CASLGGGVSYNEQFF
d_gene: -; j_gene: TRBJ1-2; v_gene: TRBV9; abundance: few; CDR3nt: TGTGCCAGCAGCGTAGCGTCTTTTAACTATGGCTACACCTTC; CDR3aa: CASSVASFNYGYTF
d_gene: -; j_gene: TRBJ2-5; v_gene: TRBV7-9; abundance: -; CDR3nt: TGTGCCAGCAGCTATTCTACTTGGTACCAAGAGACCCAGTACTTC; CDR3aa: CASSYSTWYQETQYF
d_gene: -; j_gene: TRBJ1-1; v_gene: TRBV2; abundance: few; CDR3nt: TGTGCCAGCAGTGAATACAGGGAGACTGAAGCTTTCTTT; CDR3aa: CASSEYRETEAFF
d_gene: -; j_gene: TRBJ2-5; v_gene: TRBV7-2; abundance: few; CDR3nt: TGTGCCAGCAGCTTAGCGGGGCCGATCCAAGAGACCCAGTACTTC; CDR3aa: CASSLAGPIQETQYF
d_gene: -; j_gene: TRBJ2-7; v_gene: TRBV5-6; abundance: -; CDR3nt: TGTGCCAGCAGCTTCAGGAGTTGGGTTAGCTCCTACGAGCAGTACTTC; CDR3aa: CASSFRSWVSSYEQYF
d_gene: -; j_gene: TRBJ2-2; v_gene: TRBV7-9; abundance: many; CDR3nt: TGTGCCAAAGACACCGGGGAGCTGTTTTTT; CDR3aa: CAKDTGELFF
d_gene: TRBD1; j_gene: TRBJ1-2; v_gene: TRBV4-1; abundance: many; CDR3nt: TGCGCCAGCAGCCAAGATCAACTTGTAGGAGACAGGGACCATGGCTACACCTTC; CDR3aa: CASSQDQLVGDRDHGYTF
d_gene: TRBD1; j_gene: TRBJ2-1; v_gene: TRBV19; abundance: -; CDR3nt: TGTGCCAGTATCCCGACAGGGAGCTCCTACAATGAGCAGTTCTTC; CDR3aa: CASIPTGSSYNEQFF
d_gene: TRBD1; j_gene: TRBJ1-6; v_gene: TRBV18; abundance: -; CDR3nt: TGTGCCAGCTCACCATTGGGACAGTATAATTCACCCCTCCACTTT; CDR3aa: CASSPLGQYNSPLHF
d_gene: TRBD2; j_gene: TRBJ2-3; v_gene: TRBV12-3/TRBV12-4; abundance: few; CDR3nt: TGTGCCAGCAGTCTTAGCGGGGTTAGCACAGATACGCAGTATTTT; CDR3aa: CASSLSGVSTDTQYF
d_gene: -; j_gene: TRBJ2-7; v_gene: TRBV28; abundance: -; CDR3nt: TGTGCCAGCAGTTTAAATCGGTTGGTTGACGAGCAGTACTTC; CDR3aa: CASSLNRLVDEQYF
d_gene: TRBD2; j_gene: TRBJ2-3; v_gene: TRBV7-6; abundance: few; CDR3nt: TGTGCCAGCAGCTCCTGGACTAGCGGGGGATTCACAGATACGCAGTATTTT; CDR3aa: CASSSWTSGGFTDTQYF
d_gene: -; j_gene: TRBJ2-7; v_gene: TRBV7-2; abundance: many; CDR3nt: TGTGCCAGCAGCTTAGAAGACCCCGACGAGCAGTACTTC; CDR3aa: CASSLEDPDEQYF